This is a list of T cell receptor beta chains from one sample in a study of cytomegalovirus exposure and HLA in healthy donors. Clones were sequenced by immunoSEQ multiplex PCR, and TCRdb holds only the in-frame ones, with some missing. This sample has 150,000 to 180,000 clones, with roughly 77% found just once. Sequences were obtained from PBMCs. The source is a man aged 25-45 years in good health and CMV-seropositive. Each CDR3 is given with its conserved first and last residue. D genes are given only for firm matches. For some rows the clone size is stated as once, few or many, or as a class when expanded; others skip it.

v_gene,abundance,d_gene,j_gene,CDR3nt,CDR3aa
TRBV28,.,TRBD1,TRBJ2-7,TGTGCCAGCAGGATGGGACAGTCTATCTACGAGCAGTACTTC,CASRMGQSIYEQYF
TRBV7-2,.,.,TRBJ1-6,TGTGCCAGCAGCTTAATACAGGGTAATTCACCCCTCCACTTT,CASSLIQGNSPLHF
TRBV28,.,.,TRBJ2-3,TGTGCCAGCAGCCCGGGACATCTTCCGGATACGCAGTATTTT,CASSPGHLPDTQYF
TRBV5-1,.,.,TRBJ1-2,TGCGCCAGCAGCTTGGTACAGGGTCTCCTCTATGGCTACACCTTC,CASSLVQGLLYGYTF
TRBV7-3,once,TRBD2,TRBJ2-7,TGTGCCAGCAGCTTAACCGCTAGCGGAGGGCACGAGCAGTACTTC,CASSLTASGGHEQYF
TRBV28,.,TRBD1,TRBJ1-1,TGTGCCAGCAGTTTTCTACAGGGGCACACTGAAGCTTTCTTT,CASSFLQGHTEAFF
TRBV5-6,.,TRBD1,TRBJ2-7,TGTGCCAGCCGAAGCCTGACAACCGGGACAGACACCTACGAGCAGTACTTC,CASRSLTTGTDTYEQYF
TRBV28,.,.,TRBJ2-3,TGTGCCAGCAGTTTAGGCGATACGCAGTATTTT,CASSLGDTQYF
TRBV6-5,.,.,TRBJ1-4,TGTGCCAGCAGTTACCGTGTTCACGCAGGGGATGAAAAACTGTTTTTT,CASSYRVHAGDEKLFF
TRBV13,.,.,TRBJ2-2,TGTGCCAGCAGACTGACACTTCTCACCGGGGAGCTGTTTTTT,CASRLTLLTGELFF
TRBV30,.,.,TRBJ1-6,TGTGCCTGGAGTGTACGGGTCCCCCCACCCCTCCACTTT,CAWSVRVPPPLHF
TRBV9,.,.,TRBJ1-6,TGTGCCAGCAGCCCTCTATTTGGGGGGAATTCACCCCTCCACTTT,CASSPLFGGNSPLHF
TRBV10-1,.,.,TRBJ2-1,TGCGCCAGCAGTGAGTCGGTTGGGCTAGGGGTTGAGCAGTTCTTC,CASSESVGLGVEQFF
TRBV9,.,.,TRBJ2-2,TGTGCCAGCAGCGGGGGACTCTTGCAAACCGGGGAGCTGTTTTTT,CASSGGLLQTGELFF
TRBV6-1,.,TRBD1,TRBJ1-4,TGTGCCAGCAGTATTCGGACAGGGAATGAAAAACTGTTTTTT,CASSIRTGNEKLFF
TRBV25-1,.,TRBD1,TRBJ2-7,TGTGCCAGCACCCCCGGGACAGGGGGGAACTACGAGCAGTACTTC,CASTPGTGGNYEQYF
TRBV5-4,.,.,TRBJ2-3,TGTGCCAGCAGCTTGTTCCTCCGCGGGGACACAGATACGCAGTATTTT,CASSLFLRGDTDTQYF
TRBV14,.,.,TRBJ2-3,TGTGCCAGCAGCCTACCCGGGCCCCGCGGGACGCAGTATTTT,CASSLPGPRGTQYF
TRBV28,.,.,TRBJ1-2,TGTGCCAGCAGAAGGAAGGGGGCTAACTATGGCTACACCTTC,CASRRKGANYGYTF
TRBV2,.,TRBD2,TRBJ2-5,TGTGCCAGCAGTGAAGTTCCTAGCGGGAGTGTGGGGACCCAGTACTTC,CASSEVPSGSVGTQYF
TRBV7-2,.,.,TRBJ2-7,TGTGCCAGCAGCGAGGGACTCCACTACGAGCAGTACTTC,CASSEGLHYEQYF
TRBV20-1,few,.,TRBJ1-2,TGCAGCGGAGGGCCGGGTCCGGGCTACACCTTC,CSGGPGPGYTF
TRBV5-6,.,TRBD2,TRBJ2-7,TGTGCCAGCAGCTTTCTAGCGGGAGTGTACGAGCAGTACTTC,CASSFLAGVYEQYF
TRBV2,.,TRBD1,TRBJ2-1,TGTGCCAGGCAGAAGACAGGGTTTGTCCTCAATGAGCAGTTCTTC,CARQKTGFVLNEQFF
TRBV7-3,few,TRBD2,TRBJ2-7,TGTGCCAGCAGCCCCGGGGGGGCACTCTACGAGCAGTACTTC,CASSPGGALYEQYF
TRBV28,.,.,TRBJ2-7,TGTGCCAGCAGTGGCACAGGGTACGAGCAGTACTTC,CASSGTGYEQYF
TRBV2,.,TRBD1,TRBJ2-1,TGTGCCAGCAGAGACCCGGGACAGGGGGGGAATGAGCAGTTCTTC,CASRDPGQGGNEQFF
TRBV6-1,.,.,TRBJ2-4,TGTGCCAGCACCTTATCAAGGGGGAACATTCAGTACTTC,CASTLSRGNIQYF
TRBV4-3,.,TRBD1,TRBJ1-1,TGCGCCAGCAGCCAAGATCGACAGGGAAGGACTGAAGCTTTCTTT,CASSQDRQGRTEAFF
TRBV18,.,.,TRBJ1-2,TGTGCCAGCTCAGCGCCCGAACTAAGCTATGGCTACACCTTC,CASSAPELSYGYTF
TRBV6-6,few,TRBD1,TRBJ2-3,TGTGCCAGCAGAGGGGACAGAAACACAGATACGCAGTATTTT,CASRGDRNTDTQYF
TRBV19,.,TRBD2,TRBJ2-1,TGTGCCAGTACCATTAGCGGGCTCAGCTCCTACAATGAGCAGTTCTTC,CASTISGLSSYNEQFF
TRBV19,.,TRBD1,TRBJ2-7,TGTGCCAGTAGTACCGGGACAGGGACCTACGAGCAGTACTTC,CASSTGTGTYEQYF
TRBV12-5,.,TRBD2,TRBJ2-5,TGTGCTAGTGGTTCCGGGACTAGCTCATACCAAGAGACCCAGTACTTC,CASGSGTSSYQETQYF
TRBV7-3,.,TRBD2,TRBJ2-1,TGTGCCAGCAGCTTACCTAGCGGGGCCTACAATGAGCAGTTCTTC,CASSLPSGAYNEQFF
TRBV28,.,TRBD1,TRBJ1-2,TGTGCCAGCAGTAACAGGGGGGCTAACTATGGCTACACCTTC,CASSNRGANYGYTF
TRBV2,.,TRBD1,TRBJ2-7,TGTGCCAGCAGTGAACACTCAGGGGGCCCTAGGCAGTACTTC,CASSEHSGGPRQYF
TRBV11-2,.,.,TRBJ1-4,TGTGCCAGCAACCAGGAGGGGACCACCGAAAAACTGTTTTTT,CASNQEGTTEKLFF
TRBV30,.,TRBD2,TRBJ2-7,TGTGCCTGGAGTCCGGGACTAGCGACACCCGAGCAGTACTTC,CAWSPGLATPEQYF
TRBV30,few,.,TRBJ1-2,TGTGCCTGGAGTGCCCGACAGGCGGCAGGCTATGGCTACACCTTC,CAWSARQAAGYGYTF
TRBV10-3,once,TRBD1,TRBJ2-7,TGTGCCAGTACAGGGGGCTTGAACGAGCAGTACTTC,CASTGGLNEQYF
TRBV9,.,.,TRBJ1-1,TGTGCCAGCAGCGTAGGGAGCGGTTGGGGCACTGAAGCTTTCTTT,CASSVGSGWGTEAFF
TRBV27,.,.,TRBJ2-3,TGTGCCAGCAGTTTAACAGGGCCCGTGTCGGGCACAGATACGCAGTATTTT,CASSLTGPVSGTDTQYF